A selection of T cell receptor beta chains follows, all from one sample in a study of T cell responses to AZD1222 COVID-19 vaccine. The method was immunoSEQ multiplex PCR; TCRdb's version includes in-frame clones alone and lacks a portion of them. The sample holds approximately 160,000 clones, about 90% seen once. Source: peripheral blood, taken on day 0 of AZD1222 vaccination. All receptors come from an adult in good health. Each CDR3 is given with its conserved first and last residue. The order of the fields is V gene, clone size, J gene, D gene, CDR3 protein, CDR3 DNA. D genes are given only for firm matches. Part of the rows lack a size; the others show once, few, many or a class for expanded clones.

v_call: TRBV4-3; clone_size: .; j_call: TRBJ2-5; d_call: .; cdr3_aa: CASSRDRNQETQYF; cdr3_nt: TGCGCCAGCAGCCGAGACAGGAATCAAGAGACCCAGTACTTC
v_call: TRBV28; clone_size: once; j_call: TRBJ1-5; d_call: .; cdr3_aa: CASTVSNQPQHF; cdr3_nt: TGTGCCAGCACCGTTAGCAATCAGCCCCAGCATTTT
v_call: TRBV27; clone_size: .; j_call: TRBJ2-1; d_call: .; cdr3_aa: CASSLGVAIHNEQFF; cdr3_nt: TGTGCCAGCAGTTTAGGGGTAGCTATACACAATGAGCAGTTCTTC
v_call: TRBV28; clone_size: .; j_call: TRBJ1-5; d_call: .; cdr3_aa: CASSPARSTGNQPQHF; cdr3_nt: TGTGCCAGCAGTCCCGCCCGGTCCACGGGCAATCAGCCCCAGCATTTT
v_call: TRBV28; clone_size: .; j_call: TRBJ1-6; d_call: .; cdr3_aa: CASSLFAGGRESPLHF; cdr3_nt: TGTGCCAGCAGTTTATTCGCTGGGGGAAGGGAATCACCCCTCCACTTT
v_call: TRBV6-5; clone_size: .; j_call: TRBJ2-1; d_call: .; cdr3_aa: CASSKATLPYNEQFF; cdr3_nt: TGTGCCAGCTCTAAAGCGACCCTCCCTTACAATGAGCAGTTCTTC
v_call: TRBV6-5; clone_size: .; j_call: TRBJ2-1; d_call: .; cdr3_aa: CASSYGLARNEQFF; cdr3_nt: TGTGCCAGCAGTTACGGCCTAGCGAGGAATGAGCAGTTCTTC
v_call: TRBV4-1; clone_size: .; j_call: TRBJ1-1; d_call: .; cdr3_aa: CASSQGQSSGAFF; cdr3_nt: TGCGCCAGCAGCCAAGGACAGTCTTCGGGGGCTTTCTTT
v_call: TRBV28; clone_size: few; j_call: TRBJ2-2; d_call: TRBD2; cdr3_aa: CASSSASGAPQSRELFF; cdr3_nt: TGTGCCAGCAGTTCGGCCAGCGGGGCTCCCCAGAGTAGGGAGCTGTTTTTT
v_call: TRBV5-1; clone_size: .; j_call: TRBJ1-4; d_call: .; cdr3_aa: CASSLGGQNEKLFF; cdr3_nt: TGCGCCAGCAGCTTGGGGGGGCAGAATGAAAAACTGTTTTTT
v_call: TRBV19; clone_size: .; j_call: TRBJ1-5; d_call: .; cdr3_aa: CASSNRVRYSNQPQHF; cdr3_nt: TGTGCCAGTAGTAACAGGGTGCGGTATAGCAATCAGCCCCAGCATTTT
v_call: TRBV13; clone_size: .; j_call: TRBJ2-7; d_call: TRBD2; cdr3_aa: CASSSRREDRGYEQYF; cdr3_nt: TGTGCCAGCAGCTCAAGACGGGAGGATCGTGGCTACGAGCAGTACTTC
v_call: TRBV28; clone_size: .; j_call: TRBJ1-1; d_call: .; cdr3_aa: CASSLAGEYTEAFF; cdr3_nt: TGTGCCAGCAGTTTGGCAGGGGAATACACTGAAGCTTTCTTT
v_call: TRBV7-5; clone_size: .; j_call: TRBJ2-5; d_call: .; cdr3_aa: CARSFDIQETQYF; cdr3_nt: TGTGCCAGAAGCTTTGACATCCAAGAGACCCAGTACTTC
v_call: TRBV13; clone_size: .; j_call: TRBJ1-2; d_call: .; cdr3_aa: CASSPGHFYGYTF; cdr3_nt: TGTGCCAGCAGCCCGGGACACTTCTATGGCTACACCTTC
v_call: TRBV4-3; clone_size: .; j_call: TRBJ2-2; d_call: .; cdr3_aa: CASSQDRNTGELFF; cdr3_nt: TGCGCCAGCAGCCAAGATCGCAACACCGGGGAGCTGTTTTTT
v_call: TRBV5-1; clone_size: .; j_call: TRBJ2-7; d_call: TRBD1; cdr3_aa: CASSPIDRVSEQYF; cdr3_nt: TGCGCCAGCAGCCCCATTGACAGGGTTAGCGAGCAGTACTTC
v_call: TRBV18; clone_size: once; j_call: TRBJ1-6; d_call: .; cdr3_aa: CASSPMETSYNSPLHF; cdr3_nt: TGTGCCAGCTCACCGATGGAAACCTCCTATAATTCACCCCTCCACTTT
v_call: TRBV11-2; clone_size: few; j_call: TRBJ2-5; d_call: .; cdr3_aa: CASSLDLWAGETQYF; cdr3_nt: TGTGCCAGCAGCTTAGATCTTTGGGCGGGAGAGACCCAGTACTTC
v_call: TRBV5-1; clone_size: .; j_call: TRBJ1-3; d_call: .; cdr3_aa: CASSEGPGNTIYF; cdr3_nt: TGCGCCAGCAGTGAGGGACCTGGAAACACCATATATTTT
v_call: TRBV6-5; clone_size: .; j_call: TRBJ2-6; d_call: .; cdr3_aa: CASSRTGANVLTF; cdr3_nt: TGTGCCAGCAGCCGAACAGGGGCCAACGTCCTGACTTTC
v_call: TRBV10-3; clone_size: .; j_call: TRBJ1-4; d_call: TRBD1; cdr3_aa: CAISDGTGDEKLFF; cdr3_nt: TGTGCCATCAGTGATGGGACAGGGGATGAAAAACTGTTTTTT
v_call: TRBV10-2; clone_size: few; j_call: TRBJ2-2; d_call: .; cdr3_aa: CASGRETTGELFF; cdr3_nt: TGCGCCAGCGGCAGGGAAACCACCGGGGAGCTGTTTTTT
v_call: TRBV19; clone_size: .; j_call: TRBJ1-5; d_call: .; cdr3_aa: CASGVKVWQGKAVREQPQHF; cdr3_nt: TGTGCCAGCGGGGTTAAGGTGTGGCAGGGGAAGGCCGTGAGGGAACAGCCCCAGCATTTT
v_call: TRBV11-2; clone_size: .; j_call: TRBJ2-1; d_call: TRBD2; cdr3_aa: CASSLEEGRAAFYNEQFF; cdr3_nt: TGTGCCAGCAGCTTAGAGGAGGGGAGGGCCGCATTTTACAATGAGCAGTTCTTC
v_call: TRBV21-1; clone_size: .; j_call: TRBJ2-7; d_call: .; cdr3_aa: CASSKAMPGSIDPYEQYF; cdr3_nt: TGTGCCAGCAGCAAAGCGATGCCTGGGAGTATAGACCCCTACGAGCAGTACTTC
v_call: TRBV7-9; clone_size: .; j_call: TRBJ2-1; d_call: TRBD2; cdr3_aa: CASSSSGRAYNEQFF; cdr3_nt: TGTGCCAGCAGCTCGAGCGGGAGGGCCTACAATGAGCAGTTCTTC
v_call: TRBV28; clone_size: .; j_call: TRBJ1-2; d_call: TRBD1; cdr3_aa: CASRPGTGGPYGYTF; cdr3_nt: TGTGCCAGCAGGCCTGGGACAGGGGGTCCCTATGGCTACACCTTC
v_call: TRBV2; clone_size: .; j_call: TRBJ2-4; d_call: TRBD2; cdr3_aa: CASSDSLAARNIQYF; cdr3_nt: TGTGCCAGCAGTGACTCCCTAGCGGCCAGGAACATTCAGTACTTC
v_call: TRBV7-2; clone_size: .; j_call: TRBJ1-5; d_call: .; cdr3_aa: CASSLSGGVNQPQHF; cdr3_nt: TGTGCCAGCAGCTTATCGGGGGGGGTAAATCAGCCCCAGCATTTT
v_call: TRBV6-2/TRBV6-3; clone_size: .; j_call: TRBJ2-7; d_call: TRBD2; cdr3_aa: CASSARGLAGYLSYEQYF; cdr3_nt: TGTGCCAGCAGTGCGCGGGGACTAGCGGGCTATCTTTCCTACGAGCAGTACTTC
v_call: TRBV5-4; clone_size: .; j_call: TRBJ2-4; d_call: .; cdr3_aa: CASRPWGATDIQYF; cdr3_nt: TGTGCCAGCAGGCCATGGGGGGCGACTGACATTCAGTACTTC
v_call: TRBV28; clone_size: .; j_call: TRBJ2-1; d_call: TRBD2; cdr3_aa: CASRPGLAGVRPFF; cdr3_nt: TGTGCCAGCAGACCCGGACTAGCGGGAGTCAGGCCGTTCTTC
v_call: TRBV5-4; clone_size: .; j_call: TRBJ2-6; d_call: TRBD2; cdr3_aa: CASSGLAGAGANVLTF; cdr3_nt: TGTGCCAGCAGCGGATTAGCGGGCGCTGGGGCCAACGTCCTGACTTTC
v_call: TRBV14; clone_size: .; j_call: TRBJ1-2; d_call: .; cdr3_aa: CASSHGQNNLYGYTF; cdr3_nt: TGTGCCAGCAGCCACGGACAGAACAACCTGTATGGCTACACCTTC
v_call: TRBV24-1; clone_size: .; j_call: TRBJ2-1; d_call: .; cdr3_aa: CATSDPGSYNEQFF; cdr3_nt: TGTGCCACCAGTGACCCAGGGTCCTACAATGAGCAGTTCTTC
v_call: TRBV19; clone_size: once; j_call: TRBJ1-3; d_call: .; cdr3_aa: CASSNPLGSPLGNTIYF; cdr3_nt: TGTGCCAGTAGTAACCCCCTGGGGTCCCCGCTCGGAAACACCATATATTTT
v_call: TRBV6-2/TRBV6-3; clone_size: .; j_call: TRBJ1-5; d_call: .; cdr3_aa: CASSAPPDGVNQPQHF; cdr3_nt: TGTGCCAGCAGTGCCCCCCCGGACGGGGTCAATCAGCCCCAGCATTTT
v_call: TRBV12-3/TRBV12-4; clone_size: .; j_call: TRBJ2-7; d_call: .; cdr3_aa: CASKWGVREQYF; cdr3_nt: TGTGCCAGCAAATGGGGGGTTCGGGAGCAGTACTTC
v_call: TRBV28; clone_size: .; j_call: TRBJ1-1; d_call: TRBD1; cdr3_aa: CASSLLGTGAEAFF; cdr3_nt: TGTGCCAGCAGTTTATTAGGGACAGGGGCTGAAGCTTTCTTT
v_call: TRBV5-1; clone_size: .; j_call: TRBJ1-1; d_call: .; cdr3_aa: CASSQNREGLEAFF; cdr3_nt: TGCGCCAGCAGCCAGAACAGGGAAGGGCTTGAAGCTTTCTTT
v_call: TRBV30; clone_size: .; j_call: TRBJ1-6; d_call: .; cdr3_aa: CAWSVGPQALHF; cdr3_nt: TGTGCCTGGAGTGTAGGCCCCCAGGCCCTCCACTTT